This T cell receptor (beta chain) was sequenced during a study of blood T cell repertoires in COVID-19. Study overall: The United States, Italy and Spain provided the acute and convalescent COVID-19 samples. PBMCs, B-cell-depleted T cells, or T cells provided the cDNA or gDNA that made up the material.

The ends were cut back, 5 bases at V and 0 bases at J, with 15 bases in the middle. CDR1 and CDR2 from the germline V gene are SGDLS and YYNGEE. CDR3 length: 17 amino acids. Under the authors' procedure: Amplification of reference gene primers provided the estimated nucleated cell counts. Clones were sequenced by immunoSEQ multiplex PCR, and TCRdb holds only the in-frame ones, with some missing. The D gene and trimming were derived from the DNA, and the V and J assignments and clone size from that table. The sample carries around 140,000 clones, approximately 89% recorded once. This clonotype was obtained from a human donor in a cohort sampled during active COVID-19. Input material: peripheral blood. This chain connects TRBV9 to TRBJ1-6; D gene ambiguous. The CDR3 DNA reads as TGTGCCAGCAGTCCAGGATCCCGCTTCTCCTATAATTCACCCCTCCACTTT. Its translation is CASSPGSRFSYNSPLHF.